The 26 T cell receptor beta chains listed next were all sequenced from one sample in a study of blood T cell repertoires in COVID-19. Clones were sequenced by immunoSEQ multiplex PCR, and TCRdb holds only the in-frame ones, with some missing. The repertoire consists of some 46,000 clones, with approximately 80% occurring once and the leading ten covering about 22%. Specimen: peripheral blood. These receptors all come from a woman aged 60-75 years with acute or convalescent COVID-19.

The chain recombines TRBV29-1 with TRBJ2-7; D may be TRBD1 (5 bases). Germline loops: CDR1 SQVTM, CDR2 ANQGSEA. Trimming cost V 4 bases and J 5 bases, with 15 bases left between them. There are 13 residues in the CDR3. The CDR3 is CSVGQSDLHEQYF. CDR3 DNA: TGCAGCGTTGGACAGTCCGACTTACACGAGCAGTACTTC.

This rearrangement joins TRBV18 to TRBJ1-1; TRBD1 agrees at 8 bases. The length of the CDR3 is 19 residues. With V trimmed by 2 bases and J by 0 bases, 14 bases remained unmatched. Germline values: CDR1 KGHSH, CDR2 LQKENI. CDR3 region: CASSPEAGTGIFMNTEAFF. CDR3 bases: TGTGCCAGCTCACCAGAGGCCGGGACAGGTATCTTCATGAACACTGAAGCTTTCTTT.

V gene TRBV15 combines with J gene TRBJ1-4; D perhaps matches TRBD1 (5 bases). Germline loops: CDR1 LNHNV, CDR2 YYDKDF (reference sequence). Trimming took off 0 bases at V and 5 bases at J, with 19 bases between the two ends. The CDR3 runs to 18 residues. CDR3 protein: CATSRDQKLTELNEKLFF. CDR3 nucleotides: TGTGCCACCAGCAGAGATCAAAAATTGACAGAACTAAATGAAAAACTGTTTTTT.

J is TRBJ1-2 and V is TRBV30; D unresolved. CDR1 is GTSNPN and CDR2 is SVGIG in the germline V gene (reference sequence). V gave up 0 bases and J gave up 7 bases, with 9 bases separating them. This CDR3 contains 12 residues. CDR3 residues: CAWSVKTAGYTF. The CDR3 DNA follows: TGTGCCTGGAGTGTCAAAACAGCTGGCTACACCTTC.

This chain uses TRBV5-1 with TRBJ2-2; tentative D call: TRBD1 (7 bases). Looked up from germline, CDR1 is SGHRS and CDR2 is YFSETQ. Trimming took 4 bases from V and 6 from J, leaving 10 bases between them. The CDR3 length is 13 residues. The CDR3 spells CASSARGAGELFF. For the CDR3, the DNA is TGCGCCAGCAGCGCCAGGGGGGCCGGGGAGCTGTTTTTT.

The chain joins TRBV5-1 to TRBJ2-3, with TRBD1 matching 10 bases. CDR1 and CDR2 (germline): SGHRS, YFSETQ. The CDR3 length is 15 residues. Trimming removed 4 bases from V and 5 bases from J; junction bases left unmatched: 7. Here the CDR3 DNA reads TGCGCCAGCAGCCTGGGGACAGGGGCGGGAGATACGCAGTATTTT. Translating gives CASSLGTGAGDTQYF.

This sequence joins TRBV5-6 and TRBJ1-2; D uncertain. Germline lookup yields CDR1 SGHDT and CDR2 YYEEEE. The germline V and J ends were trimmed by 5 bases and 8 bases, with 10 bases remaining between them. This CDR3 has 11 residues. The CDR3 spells CASSEGRGYTF. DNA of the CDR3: TGTGCCAGCAGTGAGGGCCGAGGCTACACCTTC.

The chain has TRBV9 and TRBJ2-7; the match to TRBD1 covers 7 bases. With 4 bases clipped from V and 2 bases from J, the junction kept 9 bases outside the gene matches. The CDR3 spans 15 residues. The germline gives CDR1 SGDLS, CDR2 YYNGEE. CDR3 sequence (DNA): TGTGCCAGCAGCCCCCCCGCCCAGGGGGCCTACGAGCAGTACTTC. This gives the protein CASSPPAQGAYEQYF.

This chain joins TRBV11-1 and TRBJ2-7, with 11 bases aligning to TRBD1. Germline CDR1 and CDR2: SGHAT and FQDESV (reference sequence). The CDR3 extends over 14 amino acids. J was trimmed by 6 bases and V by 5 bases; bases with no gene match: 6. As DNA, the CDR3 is TGTGCCAGCAGCCTTGGGACAGGGGGTCGCGAGCAGTACTTC. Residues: CASSLGTGGREQYF.

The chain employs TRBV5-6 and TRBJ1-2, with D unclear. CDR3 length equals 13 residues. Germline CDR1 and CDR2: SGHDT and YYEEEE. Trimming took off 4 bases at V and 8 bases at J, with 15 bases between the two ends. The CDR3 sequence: CASSPRGVGGYTF. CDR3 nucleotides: TGTGCCAGCAGCCCGCGGGGTGTGGGGGGCTACACCTTC.

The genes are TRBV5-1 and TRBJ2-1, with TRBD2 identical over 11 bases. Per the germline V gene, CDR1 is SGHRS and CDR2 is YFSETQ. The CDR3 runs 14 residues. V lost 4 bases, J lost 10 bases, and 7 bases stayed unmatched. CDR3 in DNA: TGCGCCAGCAGCCCCGTAGCGGGGGGGCAGGAGCAGTTCTTC. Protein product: CASSPVAGGQEQFF.

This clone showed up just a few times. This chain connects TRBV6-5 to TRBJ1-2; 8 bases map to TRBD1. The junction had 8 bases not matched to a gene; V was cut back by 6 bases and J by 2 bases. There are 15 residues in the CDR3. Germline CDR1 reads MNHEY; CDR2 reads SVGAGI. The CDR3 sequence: CASSYTGGENYGYTF. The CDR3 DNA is TGTGCCAGCAGCTACACAGGGGGTGAGAACTATGGCTACACCTTC.

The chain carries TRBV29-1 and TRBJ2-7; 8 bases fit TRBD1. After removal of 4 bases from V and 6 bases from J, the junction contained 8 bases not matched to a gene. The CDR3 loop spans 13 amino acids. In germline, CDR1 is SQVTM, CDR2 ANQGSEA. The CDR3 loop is CSVAGQGTGEQYF. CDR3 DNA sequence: TGCAGCGTTGCCGGACAGGGTACAGGCGAGCAGTACTTC.

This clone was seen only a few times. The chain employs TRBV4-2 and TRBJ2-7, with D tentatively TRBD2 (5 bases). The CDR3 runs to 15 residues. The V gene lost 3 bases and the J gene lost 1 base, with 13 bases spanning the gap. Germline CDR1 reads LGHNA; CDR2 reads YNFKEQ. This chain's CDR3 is CASSHGLDGSYEQYF. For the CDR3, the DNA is TGTGCCAGCAGCCACGGACTTGACGGATCCTACGAGCAGTACTTC.

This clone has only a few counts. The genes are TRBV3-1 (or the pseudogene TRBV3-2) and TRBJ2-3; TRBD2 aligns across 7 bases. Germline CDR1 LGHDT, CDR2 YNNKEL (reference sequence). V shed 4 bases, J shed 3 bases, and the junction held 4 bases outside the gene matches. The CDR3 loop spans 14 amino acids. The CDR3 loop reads CASSRAGTTDTQYF. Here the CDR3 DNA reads TGTGCCAGCAGCCGAGCGGGGACGACAGATACGCAGTATTTT.

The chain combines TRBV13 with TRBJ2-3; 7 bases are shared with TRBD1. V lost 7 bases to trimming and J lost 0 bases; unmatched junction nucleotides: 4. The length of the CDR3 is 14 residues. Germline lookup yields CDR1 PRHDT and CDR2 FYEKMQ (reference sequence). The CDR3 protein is CASTRTGSTDTQYF. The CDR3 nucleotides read TGTGCCAGCACCCGGACAGGTAGCACAGATACGCAGTATTTT. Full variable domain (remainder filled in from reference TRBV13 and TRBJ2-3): AAGVIQSPRHLIKEKRETATLKCYPIPRHDTVYWYQQGPGQDPQFLISFYEKMQSDKGSIPDRFSAQQFSDYHSELNMSSLELGDSALYFCASTRTGSTDTQYFGPGTRLTVL.

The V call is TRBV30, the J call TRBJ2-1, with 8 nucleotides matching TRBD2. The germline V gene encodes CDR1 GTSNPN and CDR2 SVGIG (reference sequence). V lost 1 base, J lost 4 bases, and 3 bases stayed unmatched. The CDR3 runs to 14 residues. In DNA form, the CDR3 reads TGTGCCTGGAGTGCCCGGGGGGGTTACAATGAGCAGTTCTTC. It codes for CAWSARGGYNEQFF.

CDR3 DNA sequence: TGTGCCAGCAGTTTATCGATGGGAATGACGGGGGGCTACACCTTC. Amino acid sequence: CASSLSMGMTGGYTF. This rearrangement joins TRBV27 to TRBJ1-2; D gene uncertain. Between the trimmed V and J ends, which lost 0 bases and 8 bases, there was a span of 16 bases. The CDR3 spans 15 residues. CDR1 is MNHEY, CDR2 SMNVEV, per germline (reference sequence).

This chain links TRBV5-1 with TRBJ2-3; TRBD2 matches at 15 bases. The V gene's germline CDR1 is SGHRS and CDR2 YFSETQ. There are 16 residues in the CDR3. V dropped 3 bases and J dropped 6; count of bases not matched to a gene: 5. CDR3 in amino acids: CASSSGGTSGGDTQYF. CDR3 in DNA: TGCGCCAGCAGCTCTGGAGGGACTAGCGGGGGGGATACGCAGTATTTT.

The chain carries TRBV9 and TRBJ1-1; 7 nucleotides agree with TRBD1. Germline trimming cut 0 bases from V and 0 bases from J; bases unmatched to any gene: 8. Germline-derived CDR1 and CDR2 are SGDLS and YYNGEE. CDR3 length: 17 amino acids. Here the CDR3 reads CASSVGPGGLMNTEAFF. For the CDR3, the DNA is TGTGCCAGCAGCGTAGGTCCAGGGGGACTCATGAACACTGAAGCTTTCTTT.

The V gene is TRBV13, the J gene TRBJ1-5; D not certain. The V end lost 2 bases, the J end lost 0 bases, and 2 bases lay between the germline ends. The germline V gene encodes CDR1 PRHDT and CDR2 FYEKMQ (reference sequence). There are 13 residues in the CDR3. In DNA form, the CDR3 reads TGTGCCAGCAGCTTATATAGCAATCAGCCCCAGCATTTT. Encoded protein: CASSLYSNQPQHF.

The CDR3 DNA sequence: TGTGCCAGCAGCTTAGAAACAGGGTCCTACTCTGGAAACACCATATATTTT. Its protein is CASSLETGSYSGNTIYF. The J gene is TRBJ1-3, the V gene TRBV9, with a tentative D call TRBD1 (6 bases). The V end lost 4 bases, the J end lost 0 bases, and 17 bases lay between the germline ends. The CDR3 has 17 amino acids. The germline V gene has CDR1 SGDLS and CDR2 YYNGEE.

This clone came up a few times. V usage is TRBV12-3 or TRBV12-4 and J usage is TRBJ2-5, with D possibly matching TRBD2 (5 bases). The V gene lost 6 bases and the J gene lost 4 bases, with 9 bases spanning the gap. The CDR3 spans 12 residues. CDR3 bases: TGTGCCAGCAGGACGGGGAGAGAGACCCAGTACTTC. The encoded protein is CASRTGRETQYF.

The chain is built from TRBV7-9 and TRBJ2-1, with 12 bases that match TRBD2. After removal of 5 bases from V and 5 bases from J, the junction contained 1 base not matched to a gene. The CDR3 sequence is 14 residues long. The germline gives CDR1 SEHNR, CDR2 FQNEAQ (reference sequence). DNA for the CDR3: TGTGCCAGCAGCGGACTAGCGGGGAACAATGAGCAGTTCTTC. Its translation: CASSGLAGNNEQFF.

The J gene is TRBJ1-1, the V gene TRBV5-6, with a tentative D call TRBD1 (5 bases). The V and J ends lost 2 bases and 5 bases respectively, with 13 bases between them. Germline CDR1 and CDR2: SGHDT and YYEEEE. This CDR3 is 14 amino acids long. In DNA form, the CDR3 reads TGTGCCAGCAGCTTACGGGGGATAGGGACTGAAGCTTTCTTT. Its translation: CASSLRGIGTEAFF. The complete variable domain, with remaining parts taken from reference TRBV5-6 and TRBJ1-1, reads DAGVTQSPTHLIKTRGQQVTLRCSPKSGHDTVSWYQQALGQGPQFIFQYYEEEERQRGNFPDRFSGHQFPNYSSELNVNALLLGDSALYLCASSLRGIGTEAFFGQGTRLTVV.

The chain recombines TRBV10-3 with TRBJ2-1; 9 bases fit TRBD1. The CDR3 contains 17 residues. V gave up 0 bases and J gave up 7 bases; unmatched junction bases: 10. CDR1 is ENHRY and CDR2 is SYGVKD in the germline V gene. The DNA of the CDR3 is TGTGCCATCAGTGAGTCGGGACAGGGAACAGAGAAGAATGAGCAGTTCTTC. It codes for CAISESGQGTEKNEQFF.